The next 24 T cell receptor beta chains were all read from a single sample in a study of technical replicates of blood from several donors. Sequencing was performed with immunoSEQ multiplex PCR; in TCRdb, only in-frame clones are kept and a portion is missing. Here the sample spans 65,000 to 90,000 clones, 92% being singletons. Sequencing used T cells isolated from PBMCs. These receptors came from a human donor in good health.

This chain uses TRBV5-4 with TRBJ1-1; 10 bases align to TRBD1. Trimming cost V 4 bases and J 4 bases; bases outside gene matches: 13. CDR3 size: 17 residues. Germline CDR1 and CDR2: SGHNT and YYREEE (reference sequence). The CDR3 spells CASSGLDRGRGGTEAFF. As DNA, the CDR3 is TGTGCCAGCAGCGGTCTGGACAGGGGGAGAGGGGGCACTGAAGCTTTCTTT.

CDR3 amino acids: CATTLQGNYGYTF. The CDR3 coding sequence is TGTGCCACCACCCTCCAGGGTAACTATGGCTACACCTTC. V usage is TRBV28 and J usage is TRBJ1-2; maybe TRBD1 (5 bases). The V gene's germline CDR1 is MDHEN and CDR2 SYDVKM. This CDR3 is built from 13 residues. V lost 10 bases and J lost 1, with 13 bases in between.

The chain combines TRBV16 with TRBJ2-2; 9 positions agree with TRBD1. The germline V gene has CDR1 KGHSY and CDR2 FQNENV. The CDR3 extends over 17 amino acids. The trim removed 4 bases at V and 3 bases at J, leaving 9 bases unmatched. CDR3 sequence: CASSPLRTGDDTGELFF. The CDR3 DNA is TGTGCCAGCAGCCCCCTCAGGACAGGGGACGACACCGGGGAGCTGTTTTTT.

The chain is built from TRBV25-1 and TRBJ1-2, with a tentative D call TRBD1 (5 bases). The V and J ends lost 1 base and 8 bases respectively, with 11 bases between them. The germline CDR1 and CDR2 sequences are MGHDK and SYGVNS. This CDR3 has 13 amino acids. Written as DNA, the CDR3 is TGTGCCAGCAGTGAATCGATGGGGCAGGGCTACACCTTC. This codes for CASSESMGQGYTF.

The CDR3 DNA reads as TGTGCCTGGAGGGGGACAGGGGCTACCCGGCTCCTCCACTTT. This encodes CAWRGTGATRLLHF. The chain links TRBV30 to TRBJ1-6; 10 nucleotides line up with TRBD1. V gave up 3 bases and J gave up 15 bases; unmatched junction bases: 11. Germline-derived CDR1 and CDR2 are GTSNPN and SVGIG (reference sequence). CDR3 length: 14 residues.

V and J are TRBV10-3 and TRBJ2-2; 7 positions agree with TRBD1. The CDR3 length is 15 residues. Germline V gene sequence: CDR1 ENHRY, CDR2 SYGVKD. V lost 8 bases and J lost 4; bases outside the gene matches: 10. The CDR3 nucleotides are TGTGCCATCGGGAACAGGGGTATGAGCACCGGGGAGCTGTTTTTT. This gives the protein CAIGNRGMSTGELFF.

V is TRBV6-6 and J is TRBJ2-4, with 8 bases lining up with TRBD1. CDR3 length equals 14 residues. J gave up 4 bases and V 6 bases, and 5 bases lay outside the gene matches. The germline CDR1 and CDR2 sequences are MNHNY and SVGAGI (reference sequence). The CDR3, as DNA: TGTGCCAGCAGCGAAACAGGGGGTAAAAACATTCAGTACTTC. Amino acids: CASSETGGKNIQYF.

The chain employs TRBV19 and TRBJ2-7, with 10 nucleotides matching TRBD2. The CDR3 is 15 residues long. Germline assignment: CDR1 LNHDA and CDR2 SQIVND (reference sequence). V lost 5 bases to trimming and J lost 3 bases; unmatched junction nucleotides: 7. CDR3 sequence (DNA): TGTGCCAGTAGTGTAACTAGCGGGGACTACTACGAGCAGTACTTC. It codes for CASSVTSGDYYEQYF.

The DNA for the CDR3 is TGTGCCAGCAGGAGACCCGAGACAGGGCTGACCGGGGAGCTGTTTTTT. Protein sequence: CASRRPETGLTGELFF. This rearrangement joins TRBV25-1 to TRBJ2-2; TRBD1 agrees at 7 bases. The CDR3 contains 16 residues. Losses at the gene ends were 6 bases for V and 5 bases for J; bases not matched to a gene: 12. The germline CDR1 and CDR2 sequences are MGHDK and SYGVNS.

Details on this clone: One end of the junction does not line up with germline, which may come from a read error. This chain links TRBV7-7 with TRBJ2-7; 8 nucleotides align to TRBD1. The germline V gene encodes CDR1 SSHAT and CDR2 FNYEAQ (reference sequence). CDR3 length equals 14 residues. The CDR3 DNA is TGTGCTAGCAGCTCCGGGACAGGAGCCAACGAGCAGTACTTC. Amino acid sequence: CASSSGTGANEQYF.

In DNA form, the CDR3 reads TGTGCCAGCAGCCAAGCCTATTACCCACAGGGAGAGCAGTACTTC. Its protein is CASSQAYYPQGEQYF. The gene calls are TRBV14 and TRBJ2-7, with D perhaps matching TRBD1 (6 bases). Germline V gene sequence: CDR1 SGHDN, CDR2 FVKESK. This CDR3 is built from 15 residues. V gave up 1 base and J gave up 7 bases, with 17 bases separating them.

The chain has TRBV14 and TRBJ2-7; TRBD2 aligns across 12 bases. Germline CDR1 is SGHDN and CDR2 is FVKESK. Germline trimming cut 4 bases from V and 0 bases from J; bases unmatched to any gene: 4. The CDR3 spans 16 residues. The CDR3 DNA is TGTGCCAGCAGCCCTCTAGCGGGAGGGGCCTCCTACGAGCAGTACTTC. This translates into CASSPLAGGASYEQYF.

The chain employs TRBV2 and TRBJ2-1; maybe TRBD2 (7 bases). This CDR3 is 15 amino acids long. Germline V CDR1 and CDR2: SNHLY, FYNNEI. Trimming removed 6 bases at V and 5 bases at J, with 17 bases between. CDR3: CASRRGGAFDNEQFF. The DNA of the CDR3 is TGTGCCAGCAGGAGGGGGGGAGCGTTTGACAATGAGCAGTTCTTC.

This clone came up once. Other DNA sequences in this specimen translate into the identical CDR3. This rearrangement joins TRBV5-1 to TRBJ1-6, with D possibly matching TRBD1 (5 bases). Germline loops: CDR1 SGHRS, CDR2 YFSETQ. The V end lost 3 bases, the J end lost 10 bases, and 14 bases lay between the germline ends. The CDR3 runs 14 residues. The CDR3 is CASSSPGSRSPLHF. The CDR3 nucleotides read TGCGCCAGCAGCTCCCCAGGGTCCCGCTCACCCCTCCACTTT. Combining the CDR3 with reference TRBV5-1 and TRBJ1-6 gives the whole variable domain KAGVTQTPRYLIKTRGQQVTLSCSPISGHRSVSWYQQTPGQGLQFLFEYFSETQRNKGNFPGRFSGRQFSNSRSEMNVSTLELGDSALYLCASSSPGSRSPLHFGNGTRLTVT.

V gene TRBV28 combines with J gene TRBJ1-1, with no clear D. The V gene's germline CDR1 is MDHEN and CDR2 SYDVKM. V dropped 2 bases and J dropped 11 bases, with 18 bases sitting between them. The CDR3 is 14 amino acids. This CDR3 reads CASSLSGPDWGAFF. DNA for the CDR3: TGTGCCAGCAGTTTAAGTGGCCCGGACTGGGGTGCTTTCTTT.

The chain carries TRBV4-1 and TRBJ2-2, with 16 bases lining up with TRBD2. The germline gives CDR1 MGHRA, CDR2 YSYEKL. There are 19 residues in the CDR3. The J segment lost 3 bases and the V segment lost 5 bases, leaving 9 bases of the junction unmatched. The CDR3 loop reads CASSSPGLAGGQDTGELFF. CDR3 nucleotide sequence: TGCGCCAGCAGCTCTCCGGGACTAGCGGGGGGGCAGGACACCGGGGAGCTGTTTTTT.

The chain is built from TRBV29-1 and TRBJ1-1, with TRBD1 matching over 10 bases. The junction had 4 bases not matched to a gene; V was cut back by 5 bases and J by 1 base. In germline, CDR1 is SQVTM, CDR2 ANQGSEA. This CDR3 has 14 residues. CDR3 in DNA: TGCAGCGTTAGACAGGGGGCAACGAACACTGAAGCTTTCTTT. It translates to CSVRQGATNTEAFF.

The chain employs TRBV15 and TRBJ1-1; a possible D gene is TRBD1 (5 bases). CDR3 length equals 16 residues. Trimming left V 3 bases short and J 4 bases short, with 18 bases between. The germline CDR1 and CDR2 sequences are LNHNV and YYDKDF (reference sequence). The CDR3 DNA is TGTGCCACCAGCAGCCGGCAGGGCGTCATTCTCACTGAAGCTTTCTTT. The encoded protein is CATSSRQGVILTEAFF.

The J gene is TRBJ2-3, the V gene TRBV28; D may be TRBD1 (6 bases). CDR1 and CDR2 from the germline V gene are MDHEN and SYDVKM. The CDR3 spans 14 residues. Trimming stripped 10 bases from V and 1 base from J, with 15 bases between. The CDR3 loop is CAISGWGRTDTQYF. CDR3 coding DNA: TGTGCCATATCCGGGTGGGGGCGCACAGATACGCAGTATTTT.

The V call is TRBV19, the J call TRBJ2-7; TRBD2 agrees at 8 bases. Germline-derived CDR1 and CDR2 are LNHDA and SQIVND (reference sequence). CDR3 length: 14 amino acids. V shed 6 bases and J 7 bases; nucleotides not matched to a gene: 11. The CDR3 DNA is TGTGCCAGTAGCCCAGCGGGAGTACGGGGGGAGCAGTACTTC. It encodes CASSPAGVRGEQYF.

The genes are TRBV7-6 and TRBJ1-4; no definite D call. The V gene lost 5 bases and the J gene lost 2 bases, with 12 bases spanning the gap. CDR3 length equals 15 residues. From germline, CDR1 is SGHVS and CDR2 FNYEAQ. The CDR3 here is CASSLGPETNEKLFF. Here the CDR3 DNA reads TGTGCCAGCAGCCTAGGGCCGGAGACTAATGAAAAACTGTTTTTT. The variable domain in full, completed from reference TRBV7-6 and TRBJ1-4, reads GAGVSQSPRYKVTKRGQDVALRCDPISGHVSLYWYRQALGQGPEFLTYFNYEAQQDKSGLPNDRFSAERPEGSISTLTIQRTEQRDSAMYRCASSLGPETNEKLFFGSGTQLSVL.

The genes are TRBV5-4 and TRBJ2-2, with D maybe TRBD2 (5 bases). Germline values: CDR1 SGHNT, CDR2 YYREEE (reference sequence). With 2 bases removed from V and 0 bases from J, the gap between germline ends came to 17 bases. This CDR3 has 18 amino acids. The CDR3 nucleotides are TGTGCCAGCAGCTTTAGGCGGCGCCGGGATCCGAACACCGGGGAGCTGTTTTTT. Encoded protein: CASSFRRRRDPNTGELFF.

The chain uses TRBV6-1 and TRBJ1-1; no clear D. V was shortened by 4 bases and J by 7 bases, with 19 bases between the two germline ends. The CDR3 extends over 15 amino acids. Germline V lookup: CDR1 MNHNS, CDR2 SASEGT. The CDR3 DNA reads TGTGCCAGCAGTGCCCTCTCCGTCCAGGTCGGTGAAGCTTTCTTT. Amino acid sequence: CASSALSVQVGEAFF.

The rearrangement joins TRBV7-9 to TRBJ1-3, with D uncertain. Trimming took off 6 bases at V and 0 bases at J, with 9 bases between the two ends. The CDR3 has 14 amino acids. Germline V CDR1 and CDR2: SEHNR, FQNEAQ (reference sequence). CDR3 DNA: TGTGCCAGCAGAGGAGACCTCTCTGGAAACACCATATATTTT. Translating gives CASRGDLSGNTIYF.